A single sample is the source of the 8 T cell receptor beta chains below, sequenced in a study of CD8+CD57+ T cells in acquired aplastic anemia. The template for TCR beta VDJ and CDR3 sequence profiling was genomic DNA. TCRdb redid the calling of the reads with MiXCR, one entry per CDR3 protein. The sample contains about 170,000 distinct CDR3 sequences, just under 65% of which appear only once. Sequencing was performed on sorted CD4+, CD8+, or CD8+CD57+ T cells (not recorded which) from PBMCs. The receptors originated from a human donor in good health.

This clonotype was recorded at least ten times. The rearrangement uses TRBV6-1 and TRBJ1-4, with 11 nucleotides matching TRBD1. CDR3 length equals 16 residues. Germline trimming cut 5 bases from V and 6 bases from J; bases unmatched to any gene: 8. Germline CDR1 reads MNHNS; CDR2 reads SASEGT. CDR3 residues: CASSYAPGQGDEKLFF. The DNA of the CDR3 is TGTGCCAGCAGTTACGCCCCGGGACAGGGGGATGAAAAACTGTTTTTT.

This sequence joins TRBV24-1 and TRBJ2-1; 8 bases match TRBD1. Per germline, CDR1 KGHDR and CDR2 SFDVKD. The CDR3 is 11 residues long. V shed 9 bases, J shed 9 bases, and the junction held 3 bases outside the gene matches. CDR3 DNA sequence: TGTGCCACCGGACAGGGAGTTGAGCAGTTCTTC. It codes for CATGQGVEQFF.

The CDR3 bases are TGCAGTGCCAGAACGACAGGGAGTAATCAGCCCCAGCATTTT. It yields the protein CSARTTGSNQPQHF. The chain combines TRBV20-1 with TRBJ1-5; 7 nucleotides agree with TRBD1. CDR3 length equals 14 residues. The V segment lost 6 bases and the J segment 4 bases; nucleotides outside the gene matches: 9. Germline-derived CDR1 and CDR2 are DFQATT and SNEGSKA (reference sequence).

The rearrangement uses TRBV10-1 and TRBJ2-2; D gene ambiguous. Germline CDR1 and CDR2: WNHNN and SYGVQD (reference sequence). The CDR3 has 16 residues. V lost 7 bases and J 7 bases, leaving 22 bases between the germline ends. DNA of the CDR3: TGCGCCAGCACCCATCCCTGGTGTCTATACGGCGGGGAGCTGTTTTTT. It specifies CASTHPWCLYGGELFF.

The rearrangement joins TRBV9 to TRBJ2-1, with D unresolved. V lost 0 bases and J lost 10, with 8 bases in between. Looked up from germline, CDR1 is SGDLS and CDR2 is YYNGEE. The CDR3 is made up of 12 amino acids. The DNA of the CDR3 is TGTGCCAGCAGCGTAGGACATCTCGAGCAGTTCTTC. Translating it yields CASSVGHLEQFF. Drawing the rest from reference TRBV9 and TRBJ2-1, the complete variable domain is DSGVTQTPKHLITATGQRVTLRCSPRSGDLSVYWYQQSLDQGLQFLIQYYNGEERAKGNILERFSAQQFPDLHSELNLSSLELGDSALYFCASSVGHLEQFFGPGTRLTVL.

This clonotype was detected many times. The genes are TRBV7-2 and TRBJ1-6; 8 positions agree with TRBD1. Germline V gene lookup returns CDR1 SGHTA and CDR2 FQGNSA. J lost 7 bases, V lost 5 bases, and 10 bases had no gene match. CDR3 length: 16 amino acids. The CDR3 coding sequence is TGTGCCAGCAGCACATCCCGACAGGGGCGGAATTCACCCCTCCACTTT. Protein product: CASSTSRQGRNSPLHF.

CDR3 nucleotide sequence: TGTGCCAGCAGTTCGACTAGCGGGAGGGATTACTCCTACGAGCAGTACTTC. This encodes CASSSTSGRDYSYEQYF. The V and J genes are TRBV5-6 and TRBJ2-7; TRBD2 matches 14 bases. Germline values: CDR1 SGHDT, CDR2 YYEEEE. The CDR3 is made up of 17 amino acids. V trimming: 5 bases; J trimming: 0 bases; junction bases outside the gene matches: 7.

This clonotype was counted ten times or more. The V gene is TRBV2, the J gene TRBJ2-5; no definite D call. The germline V gene encodes CDR1 SNHLY and CDR2 FYNNEI. The germline V and J ends were trimmed by 7 bases and 0 bases, with 6 bases remaining between them. The CDR3 loop spans 12 amino acids. CDR3: CASMGDQETQYF. In nucleotides, the CDR3 is TGTGCCAGCATGGGCGACCAAGAGACCCAGTACTTC.